This TCR beta chain was profiled in a study of CD8+CD57+ T cells in acquired aplastic anemia. Across the study: DNA recovered from sorted CD4+ and CD8+ cells had a mean of approximately 3 ug. Notes on the study in general: The same twenty-nine CD8+ CDR3 sequences occurred in patients and in controls.

Selection for sequencing was limited to patients who had shown CD8+CD57+ cell expansion by flow cytometry. This clonotype was seen a single time. Its antigen is unknown. Genomic DNA constituted the template upon which TCR beta VDJ and CDR3 profiling was performed. TCRdb fed the reads into MiXCR, producing one record per CDR3 protein. The sample includes 150,000 to 200,000 distinct CDR3 sequences, over 55% of them seen just once. Trimming stripped 1 base from V and 0 bases from J, with 9 bases between. Germline CDR1 reads SGHVS; CDR2 reads FNYEAQ. CDR3 size: 15 residues. The origin of this receptor is a human donor with aplastic anemia. Sequenced sample: sorted CD4+, CD8+, or CD8+CD57+ T cells (not recorded which) from PBMCs. The chain couples TRBV7-6 to TRBJ1-1; D perhaps matches TRBD1 (6 bases). The CDR3 DNA sequence: TGTGCCAGCAGCTTAGAGGGGACAATGAACACTGAAGCTTTCTTT. Protein product: CASSLEGTMNTEAFF.